This TCR beta chain was captured in a study of blood T cells in healthy people across ages. The CDR3 runs 15 residues. Germline V gene data show CDR1 as SGHTA and CDR2 as FQGNSA. Using a J-beta primer mix together with a sample-barcoded 5' primer, a second PCR was run for about 6 to 12 cycles. TCRdb reanalysed the 5' RACE reads using MiXCR and keeps one entry per CDR3 protein. This sample has roughly 720,000 distinct CDR3 sequences, with 53% found just once. This clonotype was seen a few times. The chain recombines TRBV7-2 with TRBJ2-7, with 11 bases identical to TRBD2. The J call may be incorrect, as the DNA end agrees better with TRBJ2-5. This receptor was identified in a man older than 75 in good health. Specimen: blood. The CDR3 here is CASSPRGLAVETQYF. In DNA, the CDR3 is TGTGCCAGCAGCCCGAGGGGACTAGCGGTTGAGACCCAGTACTTC.